The 24 T cell receptor beta chains below come from one sample, sequenced in a study of blood T cell repertoires in COVID-19. The method was immunoSEQ multiplex PCR; TCRdb's version includes in-frame clones alone and lacks a portion of them. The data contain about 86,000 clones, more than 60% of them singletons. The sample was peripheral blood. The receptors originated from an older man with acute or convalescent COVID-19.

J is TRBJ1-6 and V is TRBV5-4; 8 bases fit TRBD1. The J segment lost 4 bases and the V segment lost 0 bases, leaving 0 bases of the junction unmatched. This CDR3 has 15 amino acids. Germline V gives CDR1 SGHNT, CDR2 YYREEE (reference sequence). The CDR3 nucleotides are TGTGCCAGCAGCTTGGGGGACAGGTATAATTCACCCCTCCACTTT. Its translation is CASSLGDRYNSPLHF.

The rearrangement joins TRBV30 to TRBJ2-1; possible D gene TRBD2, 6 bases. This CDR3 comprises 16 residues. Germline assignment: CDR1 GTSNPN and CDR2 SVGIG (reference sequence). The ends were cut back, 0 bases at V and 0 bases at J, with 12 bases in the middle. CDR3 bases: TGTGCCTGGAGTGTACTCGGGGGAAGCTCCTACAATGAGCAGTTCTTC. Its protein product is CAWSVLGGSSYNEQFF.

This clone appeared a few times. The genes are TRBV3-1 (or the pseudogene TRBV3-2) and TRBJ2-3; D perhaps matches TRBD2 (6 bases). CDR3 length: 17 residues. CDR1 and CDR2 from the germline V gene are LGHDT and YNNKEL (reference sequence). V shed 1 base and J shed 3 bases, with 17 bases lying between them. CDR3 region: CASSQGGGGDWTDTQYF. The CDR3 nucleotides are TGTGCCAGCAGCCAAGGGGGCGGCGGGGATTGGACAGATACGCAGTATTTT.

This chain joins TRBV5-6 and TRBJ1-4, with 7 bases lining up with TRBD1. V was clipped by 4 bases and J by 7 bases; unmatched bases: 4. Germline lookup yields CDR1 SGHDT and CDR2 YYEEEE. This CDR3 is built from 13 residues. Here the CDR3 reads CASSTGQVEKLFF. Here the CDR3 DNA reads TGTGCCAGCAGCACCGGACAGGTTGAAAAACTGTTTTTT. Drawing the rest from reference TRBV5-6 and TRBJ1-4, the complete variable domain is DAGVTQSPTHLIKTRGQQVTLRCSPKSGHDTVSWYQQALGQGPQFIFQYYEEEERQRGNFPDRFSGHQFPNYSSELNVNALLLGDSALYLCASSTGQVEKLFFGSGTQLSVL.

This chain connects TRBV6-2 or TRBV6-3 to TRBJ1-1; 7 bases are a match to TRBD1. The CDR3 totals 15 residues. CDR1 and CDR2 from the germline V gene are MNHEY and SVGEGT. The V gene end was trimmed by 5 bases and the J gene end by 6 bases; junction bases not matched to a gene: 12. CDR3: CASSPSTDRASEAFF. In DNA, the CDR3 is TGTGCCAGCAGTCCATCTACCGACAGGGCTTCTGAAGCTTTCTTT.

This chain uses TRBV3-1 (or the pseudogene TRBV3-2) with TRBJ1-2, with no clear D. Germline assignment: CDR1 LGHDT and CDR2 YNNKEL (reference sequence). The germline V and J ends were trimmed by 0 bases and 4 bases, with 9 bases remaining between them. CDR3 length: 14 residues. CDR3 DNA sequence: TGTGCCAGCAGCCAAGAGAAAGGGAGCTATGGCTACACCTTC. This encodes CASSQEKGSYGYTF.

V is TRBV6-5 and J is TRBJ2-7; D is undetermined. The CDR3 consists of 14 residues. Trimming removed 5 bases at V and 0 bases at J, with 11 bases between. CDR1 is MNHEY and CDR2 is SVGAGI in the germline V gene. The CDR3 sequence is CASSISFTSYEQYV. The CDR3 nucleotides are TGTGCCAGCAGTATTAGCTTCACCTCCTACGAGCAGTACGTC.

V and J are TRBV18 and TRBJ1-2, with D possibly being TRBD1 (6 bases). The CDR3 is made up of 15 amino acids. Per the germline V gene, CDR1 is KGHSH and CDR2 is LQKENI. V dropped 3 bases and J dropped 5 bases, with 16 bases sitting between them. The CDR3 coding sequence is TGTGCCAGCTCACCCTCCGGGACACAGGTTTATGGCTACACCTTC. Its translation is CASSPSGTQVYGYTF.

The V and J genes are TRBV18 and TRBJ1-1, with a possible D match to TRBD1 (5 bases). Germline V gene lookup returns CDR1 KGHSH and CDR2 LQKENI. This CDR3 spans 14 amino acids. The V and J ends lost 2 bases and 5 bases respectively, with 12 bases between them. The CDR3 loop is CASSPIQGGTEAFF. In nucleotides, the CDR3 is TGTGCCAGCTCACCAATCCAGGGTGGGACTGAAGCTTTCTTT.

The V gene is TRBV5-4, the J gene TRBJ1-6; D is ambiguous. V was pared by 3 bases and J by 7 bases, with 8 bases between. Germline CDR1 reads SGHNT; CDR2 reads YYREEE (reference sequence). The CDR3 spans 13 residues. The CDR3 DNA follows: TGTGCCAGCAGCTATGGTCGGAATTCACCCCTCCACTTT. This gives the protein CASSYGRNSPLHF.

In DNA form, the CDR3 reads TGTGCCAGCAGTGAAACAGGGCAATCCTATGGCTACACCTTC. Protein product: CASSETGQSYGYTF. The chain has TRBV2 and TRBJ1-2; perhaps TRBD1 as D (6 bases). Germline loops: CDR1 SNHLY, CDR2 FYNNEI. V was clipped by 2 bases and J by 4 bases, with 11 bases between them. This CDR3 has 14 amino acids.

This clone was observed a few times. The chain employs TRBV7-9 and TRBJ1-1; 7 nucleotides line up with TRBD1. Trimming took 9 bases from V and 0 from J; bases not matched to a gene: 4. The CDR3 runs 13 residues. The germline CDR1 and CDR2 sequences are SEHNR and FQNEAQ (reference sequence). The CDR3 protein is CASRQGMNTEAFF. In nucleotides, the CDR3 is TGTGCCAGTAGACAGGGAATGAACACTGAAGCTTTCTTT.

The chain couples TRBV5-1 to TRBJ2-1; 7 bases are shared with TRBD2. Trimming at V came to 3 bases and at J to 9 bases, leaving 12 bases not matched to a gene. The CDR3 has 15 residues. Germline V lookup: CDR1 SGHRS, CDR2 YFSETQ. In DNA form, the CDR3 reads TGCGCCAGCAGCTCGGTCGAGCGGGGAAGGGGTGAGCAGTTCTTC. This gives the protein CASSSVERGRGEQFF.

The chain carries TRBV20-1 and TRBJ2-1; 8 bases agree with TRBD2. There are 14 residues in the CDR3. Looked up from germline, CDR1 is DFQATT and CDR2 is SNEGSKA (reference sequence). After removal of 3 bases from V and 5 bases from J, the junction contained 6 bases not matched to a gene. The CDR3 bases are TGCAGTGCTAGTTGGAGCGGGGGACACAATGAGCAGTTCTTC. It specifies CSASWSGGHNEQFF.

The genes are TRBV28 and TRBJ1-6, with TRBD1 matching 8 bases. The CDR3 has 16 residues. From germline, CDR1 is MDHEN and CDR2 SYDVKM. J gave up 8 bases and V 3 bases, and 9 bases lay outside the gene matches. The CDR3 sequence: CASSFRPGQAYSPLHF. The CDR3, as DNA: TGTGCCAGCAGTTTTAGACCGGGACAGGCATATTCACCCCTCCACTTT.

The chain carries TRBV28 and TRBJ1-5, with no clear D. The CDR3 spans 14 residues. Per the germline V gene, CDR1 is MDHEN and CDR2 is SYDVKM. The V end was cut by 1 base, the J end by 1 base, with 5 bases between. CDR3 in amino acids: CASSLYQSNQPQHF. The CDR3 nucleotides read TGTGCCAGCAGTTTATACCAGAGCAATCAGCCCCAGCATTTT. The full variable domain, with the rest looked up from reference TRBV28 and TRBJ1-5, is DVKVTQSSRYLVKRTGEKVFLECVQDMDHENMFWYRQDPGLGLRLIYFSYDVKMKEKGDIPEGYSVSREKKERFSLILESASTNQTSMYLCASSLYQSNQPQHFGDGTRLSIL.

The chain is built from TRBV28 and TRBJ2-1; 7 bases line up with TRBD2. V was pared by 5 bases and J by 7 bases, with 2 bases of the junction left unmatched. The CDR3 has 12 residues. The V gene's germline CDR1 is MDHEN and CDR2 SYDVKM. CDR3 sequence: CASSTGGNEQFF. CDR3 DNA sequence: TGTGCCAGCAGTACCGGGGGGAATGAGCAGTTCTTC.

J is TRBJ1-1 and V is TRBV28; D is perhaps TRBD1 (5 bases). This CDR3 is 13 amino acids long. Germline V CDR1 and CDR2: MDHEN, SYDVKM. Trimming shortened V by 6 bases and J by 5 bases, and 13 bases separated the two germline ends. The CDR3, as DNA: TGTGCCAGCAGCACTACAGGTCGGACTGAAGCTTTCTTT. Translating gives CASSTTGRTEAFF. The full variable domain, in which reference TRBV28 and TRBJ1-1 provide the parts outside the CDR3, is DVKVTQSSRYLVKRTGEKVFLECVQDMDHENMFWYRQDPGLGLRLIYFSYDVKMKEKGDIPEGYSVSREKKERFSLILESASTNQTSMYLCASSTTGRTEAFFGQGTRLTVV.

This rearrangement joins TRBV5-5 to TRBJ2-1, with 14 bases identical to TRBD2. Trimming at V came to 0 bases and at J to 7 bases, leaving 6 bases not matched to a gene. CDR3 length equals 17 residues. CDR1 and CDR2 (germline): SGHKS, YYEKEE (reference sequence). The CDR3 DNA sequence: TGTGCCAGCAGCTTGGGACTAGCGGGGGGGCTTCGGAATGAGCAGTTCTTC. Protein: CASSLGLAGGLRNEQFF.

This clone appeared once. The chain is built from TRBV10-3 and TRBJ1-5; 9 bases are a match to TRBD1. Unmatched junction bases numbered 4, after V lost 6 bases and J lost 1 base. Germline loops: CDR1 ENHRY, CDR2 SYGVKD. The CDR3 extends over 15 amino acids. The CDR3 sequence: CAIRPGTGSNQPQHF. CDR3 sequence (DNA): TGTGCCATCAGACCCGGGACAGGGAGCAATCAGCCCCAGCATTTT.

This CDR3 reads CASSLEPGQNSPLHF. CDR3 nucleotide sequence: TGTGCCAGCAGCTTGGAGCCAGGGCAGAATTCACCCCTCCACTTT. The rearrangement uses TRBV5-4 and TRBJ1-6; D possibly corresponds to TRBD1 (5 bases). The V and J ends lost 0 bases and 7 bases respectively, with 11 bases between them. The CDR3 has 15 amino acids. Germline-derived CDR1 and CDR2 are SGHNT and YYREEE (reference sequence).

This chain joins TRBV27 and TRBJ2-3, with D possibly being TRBD2 (5 bases). Germline CDR1 reads MNHEY; CDR2 reads SMNVEV (reference sequence). Trimming took off 4 bases at V and 4 bases at J, with 12 bases between the two ends. This CDR3 has 14 amino acids. CDR3: CASSSDWAADTQYF. The CDR3 DNA sequence: TGTGCCAGCAGTTCGGACTGGGCGGCAGATACGCAGTATTTT.

V gene TRBV29-1 combines with J gene TRBJ2-1; TRBD2 agrees at 8 bases. This CDR3 region has 13 residues. Germline lookup yields CDR1 SQVTM and CDR2 ANQGSEA. The CDR3 bases are TGCAGAGAGCGGGGGAGCTCCTACAATGAGCAGTTCTTC. Residues: CRERGSSYNEQFF.

A single count supports this clone. This sequence joins TRBV5-4 and TRBJ1-1; TRBD1 agrees at 12 bases. CDR3 length: 14 amino acids. CDR1 is SGHNT, CDR2 YYREEE, per germline (reference sequence). Trimming at V came to 3 bases and at J to 6 bases, leaving 3 bases not matched to a gene. CDR3 sequence: CASSWDRGQSEAFF. The DNA for the CDR3 is TGTGCCAGCAGCTGGGACAGGGGGCAGTCTGAAGCTTTCTTT. The full variable domain, rest sourced from reference TRBV5-4 and TRBJ1-1, is ETGVTQSPTHLIKTRGQQVTLRCSSQSGHNTVSWYQQALGQGPQFIFQYYREEENGRGNFPPRFSGLQFPNYSSELNVNALELDDSALYLCASSWDRGQSEAFFGQGTRLTVV.